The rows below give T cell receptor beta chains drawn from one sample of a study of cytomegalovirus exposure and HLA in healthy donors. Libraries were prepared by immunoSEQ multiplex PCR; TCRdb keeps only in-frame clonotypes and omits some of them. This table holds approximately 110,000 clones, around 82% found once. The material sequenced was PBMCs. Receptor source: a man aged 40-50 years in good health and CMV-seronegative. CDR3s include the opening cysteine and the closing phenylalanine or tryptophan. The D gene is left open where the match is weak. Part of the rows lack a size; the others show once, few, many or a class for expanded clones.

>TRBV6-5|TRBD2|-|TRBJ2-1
TGTGCCAGCAGCTCTCTAGCGGGGGGTAGGAGTGAGCAGTTCTTC
CASSSLAGGRSEQFF
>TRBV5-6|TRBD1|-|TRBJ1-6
TGTGCCAGCAGTCCCGGGACAGGGGGTTATAATTCACCCCTCCACTTT
CASSPGTGGYNSPLHF
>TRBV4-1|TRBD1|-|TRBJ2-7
TGCGCCAGCAGTTTAACAGGACAGGGGGTCTACGAGCAGTACTTC
CASSLTGQGVYEQYF
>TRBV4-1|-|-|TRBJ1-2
TGCGCCAGCAGACTTAAAACGGACAGTTCCTATGGCTACACCTTC
CASRLKTDSSYGYTF
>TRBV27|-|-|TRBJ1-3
TGTGCCAGCAGTTTGGGCCGGGGAGGAAACACCATATATTTT
CASSLGRGGNTIYF
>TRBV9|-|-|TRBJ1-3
TGTGCCAGCAGCGGACTACTCTCTGGAAACACCATATATTTT
CASSGLLSGNTIYF
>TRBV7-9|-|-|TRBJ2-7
TGTGCCAGCAGCTTTAGTATCCTAACAGGCGAGCAGTACTTC
CASSFSILTGEQYF
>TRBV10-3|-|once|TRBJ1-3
TGTGCCATCAGTGGACAAGGTCACACCATATATTTT
CAISGQGHTIYF
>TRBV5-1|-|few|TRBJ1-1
TGCGCCAGCAGCCCGGGGGGGGGCACTGAAGCTTTCTTT
CASSPGGGTEAFF
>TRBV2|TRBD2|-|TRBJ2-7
TGTGCCAGCAGAGCGGGGGAGGTAGGCGAGCAGTACTTC
CASRAGEVGEQYF
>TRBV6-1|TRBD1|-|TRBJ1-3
TGTGCCAGCAGCGAACTAGGGACAGGGTTGAACACCATATATTTT
CASSELGTGLNTIYF
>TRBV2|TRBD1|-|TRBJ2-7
TGTGCCAGCAGAGGATCAGGGGGCTCCTACGAGCAGTACTTC
CASRGSGGSYEQYF
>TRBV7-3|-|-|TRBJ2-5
TGTGCCAGCAGCTTTGGGGGGGCGAGAGAGACCCAGTACTTC
CASSFGGARETQYF
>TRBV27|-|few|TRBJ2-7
TGTGCCAGCAGTTTATCGAGGGGGTTAGGCTACGAGCAGTACTTC
CASSLSRGLGYEQYF
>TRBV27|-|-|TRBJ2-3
TGTGCCAGCAGTCCCAAGACAGTTCCAGATACGCAGTATTTT
CASSPKTVPDTQYF
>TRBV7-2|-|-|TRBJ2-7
TGTGCCAGCAGCAACCGCTACGAGCAGTACTTC
CASSNRYEQYF
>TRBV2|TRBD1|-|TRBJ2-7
TGTGCCAGCAGGAACCCCGGGACAGGGAGCTACGAGCAGTACTTC
CASRNPGTGSYEQYF
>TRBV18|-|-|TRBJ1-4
TGTGCCAGCTCCGGGAGTGGTGAAAAACTGTTTTTT
CASSGSGEKLFF
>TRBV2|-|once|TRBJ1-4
TGTGCCAGCTCTCGGCAGGAACATGAAAAACTGTTTTTT
CASSRQEHEKLFF
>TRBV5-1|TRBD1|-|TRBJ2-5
TGCGCCAGCAGCAAGGACAGGGTTCAAGAGACCCAGTACTTC
CASSKDRVQETQYF
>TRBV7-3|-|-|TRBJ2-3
TGTGCCAGCAGCTTAGACGGAGTCACAGATACGCAGTATTTT
CASSLDGVTDTQYF
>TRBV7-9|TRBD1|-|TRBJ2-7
TGTGCCAGCAGCCCCGGGACAGGGGATCGGGTCGAGCAGTACTTC
CASSPGTGDRVEQYF
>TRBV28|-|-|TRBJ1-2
TGTGCCAGCAGTCCCCAGGGGATACCGTCCTATGGCTACACCTTC
CASSPQGIPSYGYTF
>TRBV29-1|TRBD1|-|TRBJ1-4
TGCAGCGCGTGGACAGGGGGTATTAATGAAAAACTGTTTTTT
CSAWTGGINEKLFF
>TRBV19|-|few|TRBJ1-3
TGTGCCAGTGTGACAGCCGGAAACACCATATATTTT
CASVTAGNTIYF
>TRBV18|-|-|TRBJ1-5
TGTGCCAGCTCAGACAGGAACAGCGGTCAGCCCCAGCATTTT
CASSDRNSGQPQHF
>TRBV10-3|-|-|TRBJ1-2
TGTGCCATCTTAAAGGAGCAAAACTATGGCTACACCTTC
CAILKEQNYGYTF
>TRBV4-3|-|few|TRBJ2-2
TGCGCCAGCAGCCAAGACTATCCGGCCGGGGAGCTGTTTTTT
CASSQDYPAGELFF
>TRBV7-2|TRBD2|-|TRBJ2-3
TGTGCCAGCAGCTCTGGACTAGCTCCAGATACGCAGTATTTT
CASSSGLAPDTQYF